The rows below give T cell receptor beta chains drawn from one sample of a study of metastatic and nonmetastatic thyroid tumors. TCRdb re-called the PCR reads via MiXCR. The sample lists about 82,000 clones, roughly an eighth occurring once. The source material was tumor tissue. The receptors shown here come from a female donor with papillary thyroid cancer or a benign thyroid nodule (not recorded which). Some clones in this sample may be carry-over from other donors' samples. The CDR3 runs from the conserved cysteine through the conserved F or W. A D gene is named only where the DNA matches it firmly. Clone size is stated in some rows and not others, as once, few, many or a class when expanded.

d_gene: .; abundance: .; v_gene: TRBV6-1; len: 13; j_gene: TRBJ1-6; CDR3aa: CAGQSSYNSPLHF; CDR3nt: TGTGCCGGACAGAGCTCCTATAATTCACCCCTCCACTTT
d_gene: .; abundance: many; v_gene: TRBV7-8; len: 15; j_gene: TRBJ2-7; CDR3aa: CASSLARGNSYEQYF; CDR3nt: TGTGCCAGCAGCTTAGCGCGGGGCAACTCCTACGAGCAGTACTTC
d_gene: .; abundance: many; v_gene: TRBV30; len: 13; j_gene: TRBJ1-2; CDR3aa: CAWSVPGLYGYTF; CDR3nt: TGTGCCTGGAGTGTACCGGGTTTGTATGGCTACACCTTC
d_gene: .; abundance: many; v_gene: TRBV6-2/TRBV6-3; len: 13; j_gene: TRBJ2-7; CDR3aa: CASSYSGVRSQYF; CDR3nt: TGTGCCAGCAGTTACTCTGGGGTTAGATCGCAGTACTTC
d_gene: TRBD1; abundance: .; v_gene: TRBV5-1; len: 15; j_gene: TRBJ2-7; CDR3aa: CASIIQQGLLGEQYF; CDR3nt: TGCGCCAGCATTATCCAACAGGGGCTCTTAGGGGAGCAGTACTTC
d_gene: .; abundance: many; v_gene: TRBV4-1; len: 16; j_gene: TRBJ1-5; CDR3aa: CASSQTKFSGNQPQHF; CDR3nt: TGCGCCAGCAGCCAAACAAAATTTAGTGGCAATCAGCCCCAGCATTTT
d_gene: TRBD1; abundance: many; v_gene: TRBV11-2; len: 14; j_gene: TRBJ2-5; CDR3aa: CASSSTGGWSTQYF; CDR3nt: TGTGCCAGCAGCTCAACAGGGGGGTGGTCGACCCAGTACTTC
d_gene: .; abundance: .; v_gene: TRBV15; len: 16; j_gene: TRBJ2-6; CDR3aa: CATSRDRDRRAKVLTF; CDR3nt: TGTGCCACCAGCAGAGATCGAGACAGGCGGGCCAAAGTCCTGACTTTC
d_gene: .; abundance: few; v_gene: TRBV6-5; len: 18; j_gene: TRBJ1-6; CDR3aa: CASSRGPGRRSVESPLHF; CDR3nt: TGTGCCAGCAGCCGTGGACCGGGACGGAGGTCGGTGGAGTCACCCCTCCACTTT
d_gene: TRBD1; abundance: many; v_gene: TRBV6-1; len: 15; j_gene: TRBJ2-3; CDR3aa: CASSGGGTGADTQYF; CDR3nt: TGTGCCAGCAGTGGGGGCGGGACAGGGGCAGATACGCAGTATTTT
d_gene: TRBD2; abundance: many; v_gene: TRBV12-3/TRBV12-4; len: 15; j_gene: TRBJ2-3; CDR3aa: CASSLLAGFTDTQYF; CDR3nt: TGTGCCAGCAGTTTGCTAGCGGGATTCACAGATACGCAGTATTTT
d_gene: .; abundance: .; v_gene: TRBV6-2/TRBV6-3; len: 14; j_gene: TRBJ2-5; CDR3aa: CASSFQILGETQYF; CDR3nt: TGTGCCAGCAGTTTTCAAATATTGGGGGAGACCCAGTACTTC
d_gene: .; abundance: many; v_gene: TRBV3-1; len: 13; j_gene: TRBJ2-4; CDR3aa: CASSQGLTHIQYF; CDR3nt: TGTGCCAGCAGCCAAGGGCTCACTCACATTCAGTACTTC
d_gene: TRBD2; abundance: many; v_gene: TRBV5-1; len: 16; j_gene: TRBJ2-7; CDR3aa: CASHQGLAGAGYEQYF; CDR3nt: TGCGCCAGCCACCAGGGACTAGCGGGAGCGGGCTACGAGCAGTACTTC
d_gene: .; abundance: many; v_gene: TRBV24-1; len: 14; j_gene: TRBJ2-1; CDR3aa: CATSDLSTYNEQFF; CDR3nt: TGTGCCACCAGTGACCTTTCAACCTACAATGAGCAGTTCTTC
d_gene: TRBD1; abundance: many; v_gene: TRBV7-9; len: 14; j_gene: TRBJ1-6; CDR3aa: CASSRQGSNSPLHF; CDR3nt: TGTGCCAGCAGTCGACAGGGGTCGAATTCACCCCTCCACTTT
d_gene: .; abundance: many; v_gene: TRBV11-3; len: 13; j_gene: TRBJ1-1; CDR3aa: CASSLDQGIVAFF; CDR3nt: TGTGCCAGCAGCTTAGACCAGGGTATTGTTGCTTTCTTT
d_gene: .; abundance: many; v_gene: TRBV3-1; len: 14; j_gene: TRBJ2-3; CDR3aa: CASSWGVGTDTQYF; CDR3nt: TGTGCCAGCAGCTGGGGTGTAGGCACAGATACGCAGTATTTT
d_gene: TRBD1; abundance: .; v_gene: TRBV11-2; len: 14; j_gene: TRBJ2-7; CDR3aa: CASSIGQGTYEQYF; CDR3nt: TGTGCCAGCAGCATCGGACAGGGGACCTACGAGCAGTACTTC
d_gene: .; abundance: .; v_gene: TRBV5-4; len: 20; j_gene: TRBJ1-6; CDR3aa: CASSLVTWGPRQPYNSPLHF; CDR3nt: TGTGCCAGCAGCTTGGTCACATGGGGTCCCCGTCAGCCCTATAATTCACCCCTCCACTTT
d_gene: .; abundance: few; v_gene: TRBV29-1; len: 13; j_gene: TRBJ2-1; CDR3aa: CSVVVSGYNEQFF; CDR3nt: TGCAGCGTTGTGGTTAGCGGCTACAATGAGCAGTTCTTC
d_gene: TRBD1; abundance: many; v_gene: TRBV25-1; len: 17; j_gene: TRBJ1-6; CDR3aa: CASSGNYQDRDNSPLHF; CDR3nt: TGTGCCAGCAGTGGTAACTACCAGGACAGGGATAATTCACCCCTCCACTTT
d_gene: TRBD1; abundance: .; v_gene: TRBV5-1; len: 16; j_gene: TRBJ1-2; CDR3aa: CASRLAGTGANYGYTF; CDR3nt: TGCGCCAGTAGATTGGCCGGGACAGGTGCCAACTATGGCTACACCTTC
d_gene: .; abundance: many; v_gene: TRBV5-1; len: 14; j_gene: TRBJ2-1; CDR3aa: CASSLEGNPNEQFF; CDR3nt: TGCGCCAGCAGCTTGGAAGGGAACCCCAATGAGCAGTTCTTC
d_gene: .; abundance: many; v_gene: TRBV7-8; len: 13; j_gene: TRBJ2-1; CDR3aa: CASSLTNYNEQFF; CDR3nt: TGTGCCAGCAGCTTGACTAATTACAATGAGCAGTTCTTC
d_gene: TRBD2; abundance: many; v_gene: TRBV28; len: 15; j_gene: TRBJ2-3; CDR3aa: CASSRTSGGTDTQYF; CDR3nt: TGTGCCAGCAGTAGGACTAGCGGAGGCACAGATACGCAGTATTTT
d_gene: .; abundance: many; v_gene: TRBV5-1; len: 16; j_gene: TRBJ2-1; CDR3aa: CASRLATGGGYNEQFF; CDR3nt: TGCGCCAGCAGATTAGCAACAGGGGGGGGTTACAATGAGCAGTTCTTC
d_gene: .; abundance: many; v_gene: TRBV10-1; len: 12; j_gene: TRBJ2-5; CDR3aa: CASSEQGGTQYF; CDR3nt: TGCGCCAGCAGTGAGCAGGGGGGGACCCAGTACTTC
d_gene: .; abundance: many; v_gene: TRBV6-6; len: 14; j_gene: TRBJ1-1; CDR3aa: CASSYSDLRAEAFF; CDR3nt: TGTGCCAGCAGTTACTCCGACCTGAGGGCTGAAGCTTTCTTT
d_gene: TRBD2; abundance: many; v_gene: TRBV6-1; len: 14; j_gene: TRBJ2-3; CDR3aa: CASTHPGRARVQYF; CDR3nt: TGTGCCAGCACCCACCCAGGGAGGGCGAGAGTGCAGTATTTT
d_gene: TRBD1; abundance: .; v_gene: TRBV5-4; len: 17; j_gene: TRBJ2-4; CDR3aa: CASSSGQERLKGNIQYF; CDR3nt: TGTGCCAGCAGCTCGGGACAGGAAAGGCTTAAGGGCAACATTCAGTACTTC
d_gene: .; abundance: few; v_gene: TRBV6-5; len: 14; j_gene: TRBJ1-1; CDR3aa: CATSYASRDTEAFF; CDR3nt: TGTGCCACCAGTTACGCCAGTCGGGACACTGAAGCTTTCTTT
d_gene: .; abundance: many; v_gene: TRBV18; len: 16; j_gene: TRBJ2-2; CDR3aa: CASSPPGWFSTGELFF; CDR3nt: TGTGCCAGCTCACCACCGGGGTGGTTTAGCACCGGGGAGCTGTTTTTT
d_gene: .; abundance: many; v_gene: TRBV9; len: 16; j_gene: TRBJ2-2; CDR3aa: CASSVAYRVGTGELFF; CDR3nt: TGTGCCAGCAGCGTAGCCTACAGGGTGGGCACCGGGGAGCTGTTTTTT
d_gene: .; abundance: many; v_gene: TRBV7-2; len: 14; j_gene: TRBJ2-1; CDR3aa: CASSLGGRHNEQFF; CDR3nt: TGTGCCAGCAGCCTTGGGGGGAGACACAATGAGCAGTTCTTC
d_gene: .; abundance: .; v_gene: TRBV20-1; len: 13; j_gene: TRBJ1-3; CDR3aa: CSARGGDGNTIYF; CDR3nt: TGCAGTGCTAGAGGGGGGGATGGAAACACCATATATTTT
d_gene: TRBD2; abundance: few; v_gene: TRBV6-1; len: 16; j_gene: TRBJ2-7; CDR3aa: CASRTGRERRTYEQYF; CDR3nt: TGTGCCAGCAGAACTGGGAGGGAAAGGCGTACCTACGAGCAGTACTTC
d_gene: TRBD1; abundance: .; v_gene: TRBV7-3; len: 16; j_gene: TRBJ2-7; CDR3aa: CASSLFVGTESYEQYF; CDR3nt: TGTGCCAGCAGCTTATTCGTGGGGACAGAGTCCTACGAGCAGTACTTC
d_gene: .; abundance: many; v_gene: TRBV2; len: 15; j_gene: TRBJ2-3; CDR3aa: CASSGGNPFTDTQYF; CDR3nt: TGTGCCAGCAGCGGAGGGAACCCGTTCACAGATACGCAGTATTTT
d_gene: .; abundance: many; v_gene: TRBV20-1; len: 15; j_gene: TRBJ2-1; CDR3aa: CSARKAVSSYNEQFF; CDR3nt: TGCAGTGCTCGGAAAGCGGTGAGCTCCTACAATGAGCAGTTCTTC
d_gene: TRBD2; abundance: medium-sized; v_gene: TRBV2; len: 13; j_gene: TRBJ2-1; CDR3aa: CASSGLAENEQFF; CDR3nt: TGTGCCAGCAGTGGACTAGCCGAGAATGAGCAGTTCTTC
d_gene: .; abundance: .; v_gene: TRBV6-5; len: 16; j_gene: TRBJ2-3; CDR3aa: CASSYPRWGNTDTQYF; CDR3nt: TGTGCCAGCAGCTACCCGAGGTGGGGTAACACAGATACGCAGTATTTT
d_gene: TRBD1; abundance: many; v_gene: TRBV15; len: 14; j_gene: TRBJ1-6; CDR3aa: CATSRYRGNSPLHF; CDR3nt: TGTGCCACCAGCAGATACAGGGGAAATTCACCCCTCCACTTT
d_gene: .; abundance: many; v_gene: TRBV11-3; len: 18; j_gene: TRBJ2-4; CDR3aa: CASSLTPQGRVAKNIQYF; CDR3nt: TGTGCCAGCAGCCTAACCCCACAGGGACGGGTAGCCAAAAACATTCAGTACTTC
d_gene: .; abundance: many; v_gene: TRBV7-3; len: 16; j_gene: TRBJ2-1; CDR3aa: CASSSISGRNYNEQFF; CDR3nt: TGTGCCAGCAGCTCTATTAGCGGCCGAAACTACAATGAGCAGTTCTTC
d_gene: .; abundance: many; v_gene: TRBV10-3; len: 17; j_gene: TRBJ1-2; CDR3aa: CAIRTSSTGMDNYGYTF; CDR3nt: TGTGCCATCCGGACATCGTCAACAGGGATGGATAACTATGGCTACACCTTC
d_gene: .; abundance: many; v_gene: TRBV5-1; len: 14; j_gene: TRBJ1-1; CDR3aa: CASSPPYLNTEAFF; CDR3nt: TGCGCCAGCAGCCCACCGTACTTGAACACTGAAGCTTTCTTT
d_gene: .; abundance: many; v_gene: TRBV15; len: 18; j_gene: TRBJ2-7; CDR3aa: CATSRDEGARRSSYEQYF; CDR3nt: TGTGCCACCAGCAGAGATGAGGGCGCGAGGCGTAGCTCCTACGAGCAGTACTTC
d_gene: TRBD1; abundance: few; v_gene: TRBV20-1; len: 14; j_gene: TRBJ2-3; CDR3aa: CSAGTGSSTDTQYF; CDR3nt: TGCAGCGCCGGGACAGGGTCCAGCACAGATACGCAGTATTTT
d_gene: TRBD2; abundance: once; v_gene: TRBV7-9; len: 15; j_gene: TRBJ2-7; CDR3aa: CASSPPRTWDYEQYF; CDR3nt: TGTGCCAGCAGCCCTCCCCGGACATGGGACTATGAGCAGTACTTC
d_gene: .; abundance: many; v_gene: TRBV28; len: 12; j_gene: TRBJ2-6; CDR3aa: CASYSGANVLTF; CDR3nt: TGTGCCAGCTATTCTGGGGCCAACGTCCTGACTTTC
d_gene: .; abundance: many; v_gene: TRBV12-3/TRBV12-4; len: 15; j_gene: TRBJ2-1; CDR3aa: CASSLDVYSYNEQFF; CDR3nt: TGTGCCAGCAGTTTAGACGTTTACTCCTACAATGAGCAGTTCTTC
d_gene: TRBD2; abundance: once; v_gene: TRBV20-1; len: 15; j_gene: TRBJ2-7; CDR3aa: CSAIRNSGSSYDQYF; CDR3nt: TGCAGTGCTATCCGCAACAGCGGGAGCTCCTACGATCAGTACTTC